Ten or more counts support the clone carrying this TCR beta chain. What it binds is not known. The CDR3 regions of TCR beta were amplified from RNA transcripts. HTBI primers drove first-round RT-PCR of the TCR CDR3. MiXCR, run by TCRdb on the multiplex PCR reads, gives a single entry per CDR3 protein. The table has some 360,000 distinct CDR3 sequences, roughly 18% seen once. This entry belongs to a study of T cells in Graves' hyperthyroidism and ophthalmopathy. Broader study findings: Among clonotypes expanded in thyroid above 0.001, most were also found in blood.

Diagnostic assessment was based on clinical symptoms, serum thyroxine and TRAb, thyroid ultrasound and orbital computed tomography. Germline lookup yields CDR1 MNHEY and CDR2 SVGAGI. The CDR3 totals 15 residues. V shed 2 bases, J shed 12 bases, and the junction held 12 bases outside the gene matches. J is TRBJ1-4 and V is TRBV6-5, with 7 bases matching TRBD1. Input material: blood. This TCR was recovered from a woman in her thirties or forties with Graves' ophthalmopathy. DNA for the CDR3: TGTGCCAGCAGTTACACACAGGGTCCCAGGGGGGAACTGTTTTTT. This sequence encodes CASSYTQGPRGELFF.